Many counts were recorded for the clone carrying this T cell receptor beta chain. Time point specified: newly diagnosed GD, antithyroid drugs for less than 3 months. RNA from PBMCs was the source of the TCR library. With iRepertoire HTBI primers and Arm-PCR of CDR3 regions, TCR beta libraries were built. TCRdb used MiXCR to reprocess the multiplex PCR reads, holding one entry per CDR3 protein. The data show around 400,000 distinct CDR3 sequences, about a sixth seen once. These data belong to a study of regulatory T cells in long-lasting Graves disease. The CDR3 spans 18 residues. V lost 1 base to trimming and J lost 10 bases; unmatched junction nucleotides: 16.

This TCR derives from a female donor with Graves disease. Sample: peripheral blood mononuclear cells (PBMCs), taken at new diagnosis, from a patient treated with antithyroid drugs. The gene calls are TRBV12-3 or TRBV12-4 and TRBJ1-6; 7 bases are a match to TRBD1. The CDR3 nucleotides read TGTGCCAGCAGTTTAGGCGCGACAGGGAATTTAATGAACTCACCCCTCCACTTT. It codes for CASSLGATGNLMNSPLHF.